This T cell receptor (beta chain) was identified in a study of control samples from healthy donors and cancer patients. V was shortened by 3 bases and J by 4 bases, with 11 bases between the two germline ends. This CDR3 spans 13 amino acids. Germline assignment: CDR1 SGHTS and CDR2 YDEGEE. Using immunoSEQ multiplex PCR, the repertoire was profiled, and TCRdb retains in-frame clones only, with some absent. The data contain around 90,000 clones, over 65% of them singletons. The rearrangement joins TRBV5-8 to TRBJ2-7; possible D gene TRBD2, 7 bases. This TCR derives from a woman between 40 and 55 years old in good health. Input material: blood. The CDR3 spells CASSSEGGYEQYF. CDR3 nucleotides: TGTGCCAGCAGCTCAGAGGGGGGGTACGAGCAGTACTTC.